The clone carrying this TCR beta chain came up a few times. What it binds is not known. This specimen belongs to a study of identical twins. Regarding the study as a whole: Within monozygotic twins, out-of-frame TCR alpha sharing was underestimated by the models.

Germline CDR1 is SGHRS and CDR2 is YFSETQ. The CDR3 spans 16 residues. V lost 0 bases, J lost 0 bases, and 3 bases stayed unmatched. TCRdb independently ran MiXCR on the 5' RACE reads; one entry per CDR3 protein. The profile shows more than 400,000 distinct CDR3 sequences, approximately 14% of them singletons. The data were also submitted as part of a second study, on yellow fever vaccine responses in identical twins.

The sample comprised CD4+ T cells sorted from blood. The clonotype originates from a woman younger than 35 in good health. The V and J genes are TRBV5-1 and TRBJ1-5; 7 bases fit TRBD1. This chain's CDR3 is CASSLGGQNSNQPQHF. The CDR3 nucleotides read TGCGCCAGCAGCTTGGGGGGACAGAATAGCAATCAGCCCCAGCATTTT.